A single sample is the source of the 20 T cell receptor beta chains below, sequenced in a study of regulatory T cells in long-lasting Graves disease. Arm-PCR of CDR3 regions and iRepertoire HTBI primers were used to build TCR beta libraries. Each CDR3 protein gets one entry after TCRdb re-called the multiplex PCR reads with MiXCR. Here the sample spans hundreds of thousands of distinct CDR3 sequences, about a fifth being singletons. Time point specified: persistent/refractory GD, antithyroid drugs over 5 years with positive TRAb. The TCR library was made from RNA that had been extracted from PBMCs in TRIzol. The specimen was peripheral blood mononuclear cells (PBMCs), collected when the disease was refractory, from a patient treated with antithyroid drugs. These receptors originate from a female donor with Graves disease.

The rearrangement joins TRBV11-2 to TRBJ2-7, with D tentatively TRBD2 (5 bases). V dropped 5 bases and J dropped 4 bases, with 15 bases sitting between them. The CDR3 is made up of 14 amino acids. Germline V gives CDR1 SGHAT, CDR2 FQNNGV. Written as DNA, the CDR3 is TGTGCCAGCAGCCCCGGGCTAGCTAGATACGAGCAGTACTTC. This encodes CASSPGLARYEQYF.

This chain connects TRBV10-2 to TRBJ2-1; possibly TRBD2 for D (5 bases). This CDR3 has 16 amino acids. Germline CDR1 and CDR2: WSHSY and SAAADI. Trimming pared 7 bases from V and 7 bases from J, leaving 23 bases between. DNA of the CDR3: TGCGCCAGCACTCAGGTTGGGCAGGAGGCTGAGAATGAGCAGTTCTTC. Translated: CASTQVGQEAENEQFF.

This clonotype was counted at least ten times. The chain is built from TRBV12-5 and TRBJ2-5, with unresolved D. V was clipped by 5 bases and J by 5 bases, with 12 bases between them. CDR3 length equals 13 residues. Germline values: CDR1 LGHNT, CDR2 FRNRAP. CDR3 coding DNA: TGTGCTAGTGGTCTCCCGAATTCGGAGACCCAGTACTTC. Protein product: CASGLPNSETQYF.

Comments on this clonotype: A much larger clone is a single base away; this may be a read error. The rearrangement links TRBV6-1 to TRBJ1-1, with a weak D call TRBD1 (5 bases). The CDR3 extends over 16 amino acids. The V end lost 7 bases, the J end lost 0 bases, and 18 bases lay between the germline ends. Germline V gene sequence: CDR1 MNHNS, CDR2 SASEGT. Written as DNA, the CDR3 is TGTGCCAGCATTCGATCTCTCAGGGACCTGAACACTGAAGCTTTCTTT. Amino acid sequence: CASIRSLRDLNTEAFF.

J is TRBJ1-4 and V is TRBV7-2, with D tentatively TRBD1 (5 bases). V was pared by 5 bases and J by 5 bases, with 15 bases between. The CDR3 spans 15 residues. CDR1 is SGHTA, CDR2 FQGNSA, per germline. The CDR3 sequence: CASSIGAGLNEKLFF. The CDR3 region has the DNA TGTGCCAGCAGCATAGGGGCAGGCCTCAATGAAAAACTGTTTTTT.

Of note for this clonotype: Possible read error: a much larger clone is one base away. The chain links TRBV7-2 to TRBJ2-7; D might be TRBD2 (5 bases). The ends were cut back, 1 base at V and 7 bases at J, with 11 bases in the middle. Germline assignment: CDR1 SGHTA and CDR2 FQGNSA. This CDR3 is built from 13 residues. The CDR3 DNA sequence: TGTGCCAGCAGCTTAGTGCCGGGGATAGAGCAGTACTTC. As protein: CASSLVPGIEQYF. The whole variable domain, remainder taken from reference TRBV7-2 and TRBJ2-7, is GAGVSQSPSNKVTEKGKDVELRCDPISGHTALYWYRQSLGQGLEFLIYFQGNSAPDKSGLPSDRFSAERTGGSVSTLTIQRTQQEDSAVYLCASSLVPGIEQYFGPGTRLTVT.

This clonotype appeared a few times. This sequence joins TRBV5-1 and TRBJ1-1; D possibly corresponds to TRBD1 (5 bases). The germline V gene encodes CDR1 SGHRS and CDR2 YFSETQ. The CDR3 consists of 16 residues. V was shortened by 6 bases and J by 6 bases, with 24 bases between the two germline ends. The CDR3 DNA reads TGCGCCAGCACCGCCGGGACCCCTTACGCGAGGGCTGAAGCTTTCTTT. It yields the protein CASTAGTPYARAEAFF.

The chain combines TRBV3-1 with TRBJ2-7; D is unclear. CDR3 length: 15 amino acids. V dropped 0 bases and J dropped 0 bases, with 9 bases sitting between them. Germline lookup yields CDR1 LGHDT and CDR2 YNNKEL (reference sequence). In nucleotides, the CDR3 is TGTGCCAGCAGCCAAGACAGTGATAGCTCCTACGAGCAGTACTTC. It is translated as CASSQDSDSSYEQYF.

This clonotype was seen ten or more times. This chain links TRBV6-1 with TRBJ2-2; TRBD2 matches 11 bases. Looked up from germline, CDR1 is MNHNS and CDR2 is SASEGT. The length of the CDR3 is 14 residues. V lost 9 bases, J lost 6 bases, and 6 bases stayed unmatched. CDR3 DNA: TGTGCCAGTACGACTAGCGGGATGTCCGGGGAGCTGTTTTTT. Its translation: CASTTSGMSGELFF.

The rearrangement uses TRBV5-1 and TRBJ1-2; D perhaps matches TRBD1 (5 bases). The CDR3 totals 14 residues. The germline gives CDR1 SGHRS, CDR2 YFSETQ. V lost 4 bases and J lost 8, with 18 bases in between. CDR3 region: CASSPTGLGVGYTF. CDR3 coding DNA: TGCGCCAGCAGCCCAACCGGTTTGGGGGTCGGCTACACCTTC. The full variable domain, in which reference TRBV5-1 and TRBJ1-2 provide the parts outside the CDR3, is KAGVTQTPRYLIKTRGQQVTLSCSPISGHRSVSWYQQTPGQGLQFLFEYFSETQRNKGNFPGRFSGRQFSNSRSEMNVSTLELGDSALYLCASSPTGLGVGYTFGSGTRLTVV.

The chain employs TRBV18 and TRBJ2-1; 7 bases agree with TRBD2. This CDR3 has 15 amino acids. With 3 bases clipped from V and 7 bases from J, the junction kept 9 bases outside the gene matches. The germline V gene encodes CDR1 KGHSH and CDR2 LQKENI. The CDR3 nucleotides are TGTGCCAGCTCACCTAAAGACTTGGGGGGGAATGAGCAGTTCTTC. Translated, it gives CASSPKDLGGNEQFF.

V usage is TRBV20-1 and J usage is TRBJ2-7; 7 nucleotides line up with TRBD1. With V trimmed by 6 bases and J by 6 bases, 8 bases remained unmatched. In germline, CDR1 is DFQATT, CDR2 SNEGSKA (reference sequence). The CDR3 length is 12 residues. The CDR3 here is CSAKDRVSEQYF. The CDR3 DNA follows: TGCAGTGCCAAAGACAGGGTTAGCGAGCAGTACTTC.

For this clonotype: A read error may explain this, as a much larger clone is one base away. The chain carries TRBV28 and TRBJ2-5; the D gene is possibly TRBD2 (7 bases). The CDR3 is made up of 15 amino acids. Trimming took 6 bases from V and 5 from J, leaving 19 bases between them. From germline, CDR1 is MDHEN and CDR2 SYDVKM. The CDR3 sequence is CASSFGGAEAETQYF. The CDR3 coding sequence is TGTGCCAGCAGCTTTGGGGGGGCAGAGGCGGAGACCCAGTACTTC. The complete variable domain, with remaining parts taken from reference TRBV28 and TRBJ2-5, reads DVKVTQSSRYLVKRTGEKVFLECVQDMDHENMFWYRQDPGLGLRLIYFSYDVKMKEKGDIPEGYSVSREKKERFSLILESASTNQTSMYLCASSFGGAEAETQYFGPGTRLLVL.

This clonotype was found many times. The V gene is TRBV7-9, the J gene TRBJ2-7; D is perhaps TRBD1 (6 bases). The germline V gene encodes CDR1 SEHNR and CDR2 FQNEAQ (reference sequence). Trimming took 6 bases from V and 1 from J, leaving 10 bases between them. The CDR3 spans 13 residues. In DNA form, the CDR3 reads TGTGCCAGCAGAACTACAGGGTCCTACGAGCAGTACTTC. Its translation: CASRTTGSYEQYF.

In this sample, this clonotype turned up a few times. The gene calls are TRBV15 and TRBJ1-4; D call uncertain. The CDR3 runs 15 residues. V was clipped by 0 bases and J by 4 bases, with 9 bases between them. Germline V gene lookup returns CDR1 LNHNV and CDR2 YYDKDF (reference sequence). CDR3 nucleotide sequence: TGTGCCACCAGCAGAGATGGAACGTTTAATGAAAAACTGTTTTTT. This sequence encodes CATSRDGTFNEKLFF.

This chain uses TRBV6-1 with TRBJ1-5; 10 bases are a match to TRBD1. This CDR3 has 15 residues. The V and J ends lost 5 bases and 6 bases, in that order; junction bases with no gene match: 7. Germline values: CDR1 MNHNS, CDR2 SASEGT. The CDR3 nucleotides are TGTGCCAGCAGTAACCGGGACAGGGGCGGTCAGCCCCAGCATTTT. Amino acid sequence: CASSNRDRGGQPQHF.

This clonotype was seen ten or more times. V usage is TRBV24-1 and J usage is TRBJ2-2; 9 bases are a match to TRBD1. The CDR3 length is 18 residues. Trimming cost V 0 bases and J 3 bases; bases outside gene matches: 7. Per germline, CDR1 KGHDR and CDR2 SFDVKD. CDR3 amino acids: CATSDLNRGLEDTGELFF. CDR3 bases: TGTGCCACCAGTGATTTGAACAGGGGGCTGGAGGACACCGGGGAGCTGTTTTTT.

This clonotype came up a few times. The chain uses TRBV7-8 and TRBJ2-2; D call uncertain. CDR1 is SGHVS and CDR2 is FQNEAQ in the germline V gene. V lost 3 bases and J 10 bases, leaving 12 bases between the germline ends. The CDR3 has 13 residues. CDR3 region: CASSFRTAVELFF. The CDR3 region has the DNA TGTGCCAGCAGCTTTCGGACCGCCGTGGAGCTGTTTTTT.

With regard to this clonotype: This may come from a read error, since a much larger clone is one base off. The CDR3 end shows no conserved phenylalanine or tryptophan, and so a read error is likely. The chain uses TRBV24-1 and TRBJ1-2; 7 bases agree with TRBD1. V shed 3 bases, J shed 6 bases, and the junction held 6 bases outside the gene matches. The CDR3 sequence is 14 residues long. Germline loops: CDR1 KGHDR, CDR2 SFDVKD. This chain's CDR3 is CATSDADREDGYTS. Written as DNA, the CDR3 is TGTGCCACCAGTGATGCCGACAGGGAGGATGGCTACACCTCC.

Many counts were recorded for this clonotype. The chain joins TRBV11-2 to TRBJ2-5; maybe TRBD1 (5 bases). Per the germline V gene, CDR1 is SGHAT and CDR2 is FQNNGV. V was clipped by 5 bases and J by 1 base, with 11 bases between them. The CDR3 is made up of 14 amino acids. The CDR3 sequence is CASSRTGSQETQYF. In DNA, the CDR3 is TGTGCCAGCAGCCGAACAGGCTCCCAAGAGACCCAGTACTTC.